Here is one T cell receptor beta chain with its context. Its specificity is not known. The data originate from a study of shared clonotypes between healthy human individuals. As for the study in general: The donor pool was made up of two women and three men aged 18 to 49. Study findings and constraints: Few donors limited the genetic and exposure-history diversity represented.

The replicate PCRs on unsorted PBMC were given 300 ng DNA, which is 25,000 to 35,000 T cell genomes. Original processing notes: Junction-only immunoSEQ sequences carried no quality scores, so filtering differed. Profiled with immunoSEQ multiplex PCR; TCRdb holds only in-frame clones, not every one. V, J and clone size are taken as reported in that table, and D and trimming were inferred from the DNA itself. The repertoire holds 450,000 to 600,000 clones, 79% seen once, with approximately 12% in the top ten. The CDR3 is 14 residues long. Per germline, CDR1 KGHSH and CDR2 LQKENI. Trimming left V 3 bases short and J 2 bases short, with 11 bases between.

This receptor was identified in a woman in her thirties or forties in good health. Some clones in this sample may be carry-over from other donors' samples. The rearrangement joins TRBV18 to TRBJ2-7, with D tentatively TRBD1 (6 bases). The source material was PBMCs. The CDR3 loop is CASSPSGTPYEQYF. As DNA, the CDR3 is TGTGCCAGCTCACCCTCCGGGACACCCTACGAGCAGTACTTC.